This TCR beta chain was retrieved from a study of T cells expressing NK-cell markers. About the study: In sorted CD3+CD56+NKG2C+, CD3+CD56+NKG2C- and CD3+CD56-NKG2C+ T cells, TCR beta repertoires were obtained. Seven HCMV-seropositive donors and one seronegative donor made up the eight sequenced donors.

Germline V lookup: CDR1 SGHAT, CDR2 FQNNGV. The CDR3 consists of 15 residues. It was by 5'RACE template switching with UMIs that TCR beta cDNA was made. TCRdb reprocessed the 5' RACE reads; each CDR3 protein has one entry and no DNA is given. The sample table sets out 150,000 to 180,000 distinct CDR3 sequences. Overall study results and limits: Researchers report these clonotypes also headed the CD3+CD56-NKG2C+ fraction in several donors.

Note on this clonotype: The antigen remains undetermined.

The specimen sequenced was blood T cells: a sorted CD56 or NKG2C T cell subset, CD4+ or CD8+ T cells, or bulk PBMC T cells (not recorded which). This chain connects TRBV11-2 to TRBJ1-2; TCRdb designates TRBD1, a call that cannot be tested without DNA. The clonotype comes from a woman between 50 and 59 years old in good health. CDR3 loop: CASSSILDSNYGYTF.